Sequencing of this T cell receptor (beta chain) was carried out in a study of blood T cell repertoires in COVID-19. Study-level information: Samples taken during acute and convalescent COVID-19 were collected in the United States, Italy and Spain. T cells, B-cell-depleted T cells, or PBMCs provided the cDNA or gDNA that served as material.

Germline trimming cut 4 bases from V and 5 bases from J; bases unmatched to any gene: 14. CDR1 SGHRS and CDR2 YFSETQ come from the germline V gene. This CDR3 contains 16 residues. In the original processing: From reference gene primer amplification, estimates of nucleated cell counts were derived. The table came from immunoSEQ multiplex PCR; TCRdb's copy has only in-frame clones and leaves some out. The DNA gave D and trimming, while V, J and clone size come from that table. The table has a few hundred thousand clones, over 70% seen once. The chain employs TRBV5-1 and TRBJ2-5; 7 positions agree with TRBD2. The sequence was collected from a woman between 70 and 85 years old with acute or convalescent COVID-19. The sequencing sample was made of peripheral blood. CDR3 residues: CASSPSSGDGRETQYF. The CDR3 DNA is TGCGCCAGCAGCCCCTCTAGCGGTGATGGAAGGGAGACCCAGTACTTC. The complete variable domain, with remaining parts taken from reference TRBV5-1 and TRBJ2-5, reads KAGVTQTPRYLIKTRGQQVTLSCSPISGHRSVSWYQQTPGQGLQFLFEYFSETQRNKGNFPGRFSGRQFSNSRSEMNVSTLELGDSALYLCASSPSSGDGRETQYFGPGTRLLVL.